This T cell receptor (beta chain) originates from a study of T cell responses to AZD1222 COVID-19 vaccine. The wider study: Recipients boosted at about 4 weeks or about 12 weeks are pooled. Study outcomes and limitations: Donors in the cohort were predominantly white British and more often female, and clonal diversity was possibly underestimated. Across the whole spike, CD4 TCRs peaked at regions 160-218 and 743-854. Nearly half of spike-specific TCRs reportedly target unmutated variant regions.

Germline V gives CDR1 SQVTM, CDR2 ANQGSEA. The CDR3 has 14 amino acids. V dropped 5 bases and J dropped 0 bases, with 11 bases sitting between them. Some clones are missing from TCRdb's copy, which holds only in-frame ones; the method was immunoSEQ multiplex PCR. The table has 150,000 to 200,000 clones, 85% to 95% seen once; the top ten hold 8% to 13%. This clone was counted a single time. No antigen is known for it. The sequence was obtained from an adult in good health. This specimen was peripheral blood, taken on day 0 of AZD1222 vaccination. The J gene is TRBJ2-1, the V gene TRBV29-1; D gene unclear. The CDR3 reads CSVLLGLSYNEQFF. As DNA, the CDR3 is TGCAGCGTTCTCCTCGGGCTCTCCTACAATGAGCAGTTCTTC.